Listed here are 12 T cell receptor beta chains from one sample, sequenced in a study of cytomegalovirus exposure and HLA in healthy donors. Researchers ran the PCR with 60 Vbeta and 13 Jbeta primers. Libraries were prepared by immunoSEQ multiplex PCR; TCRdb keeps only in-frame clonotypes and omits some of them. The table has 150,000 or so clones, 60% to 80% seen once. The specimen was PBMCs. These receptors all stem from a woman aged 45-59 years in good health and CMV-seropositive.

This clone was seen a single time. This rearrangement joins TRBV7-8 to TRBJ1-6; D gene unclear. This CDR3 has 13 residues. The germline V gene has CDR1 SGHVS and CDR2 FQNEAQ. The V end lost 5 bases, the J end lost 0 bases, and 2 bases lay between the germline ends. The CDR3 is CASSLSYNSPLHF. CDR3 DNA: TGTGCCAGCAGCCTCTCCTATAATTCACCCCTCCACTTT. Filled out from reference TRBV7-8 and TRBJ1-6, the complete variable domain reads GAGVSQSPRYKVAKRGQDVALRCDPISGHVSLFWYQQALGQGPEFLTYFQNEAQLDKSGLPSDRFFAERPEGSVSTLKIQRTQQEDSAVYLCASSLSYNSPLHFGNGTRLTVT.

The genes are TRBV2 and TRBJ2-1; D possibly corresponds to TRBD2 (6 bases). This CDR3 region has 15 residues. Trimming took 7 bases from V and 0 from J, leaving 13 bases between them. Germline V CDR1 and CDR2: SNHLY, FYNNEI. CDR3 loop: CASTGGISSYNEQFF. DNA for the CDR3: TGTGCCAGCACTGGGGGGATCAGCTCCTACAATGAGCAGTTCTTC.

The gene calls are TRBV5-1 and TRBJ1-5; D is ambiguous. With 2 bases removed from V and 4 bases from J, the gap between germline ends came to 13 bases. Germline V gene sequence: CDR1 SGHRS, CDR2 YFSETQ. The CDR3 length is 15 residues. The DNA for the CDR3 is TGCGCCAGCAGCTTCGGGGAGGGCTATAATCAGCCCCAGCATTTT. This encodes CASSFGEGYNQPQHF. Looking up the rest from reference TRBV5-1 and TRBJ1-5 gives the full variable domain: KAGVTQTPRYLIKTRGQQVTLSCSPISGHRSVSWYQQTPGQGLQFLFEYFSETQRNKGNFPGRFSGRQFSNSRSEMNVSTLELGDSALYLCASSFGEGYNQPQHFGDGTRLSIL.

V and J are TRBV15 and TRBJ1-5; D gene uncertain. Germline CDR1 and CDR2: LNHNV and YYDKDF (reference sequence). V was trimmed by 1 base and J by 0 bases, leaving 10 bases between them. This CDR3 contains 16 residues. This CDR3 is CATSRVSGSSNQPQHF. Here the CDR3 DNA reads TGTGCCACCAGCAGAGTAAGTGGGAGTAGCAATCAGCCCCAGCATTTT.

The V call is TRBV5-4, the J call TRBJ1-4, with a tentative D call TRBD1 (6 bases). This CDR3 has 16 residues. Trimming cost V 2 bases and J 4 bases, with 15 bases left between them. Germline values: CDR1 SGHNT, CDR2 YYREEE (reference sequence). The CDR3 reads CASSLKQGGGNEKLFF. In nucleotides, the CDR3 is TGTGCCAGCAGCTTAAAACAGGGAGGGGGTAATGAAAAACTGTTTTTT.

The chain links TRBV5-6 to TRBJ2-7, with a possible D match to TRBD2 (6 bases). The germline V and J ends were trimmed by 6 bases and 3 bases, with 13 bases remaining between them. Germline loops: CDR1 SGHDT, CDR2 YYEEEE. The CDR3 sequence is 13 residues long. The CDR3 sequence is CASTRGVDYEQYF. Here the CDR3 DNA reads TGTGCCAGCACCCGCGGGGTGGACTACGAGCAGTACTTC.

The chain carries TRBV28 and TRBJ1-1; 7 bases map to TRBD1. After removal of 1 base from V and 5 bases from J, the junction contained 7 bases not matched to a gene. CDR1 MDHEN and CDR2 SYDVKM come from the germline V gene. The CDR3 totals 15 residues. The CDR3: CASSLSNRGGTEAFF. In DNA, the CDR3 is TGTGCCAGCAGTTTATCGAACAGGGGAGGAACTGAAGCTTTCTTT.

This rearrangement joins TRBV19 to TRBJ1-5; 7 bases align to TRBD1. Germline values: CDR1 LNHDA, CDR2 SQIVND (reference sequence). The length of the CDR3 is 15 residues. V shed 6 bases and J 2 bases; nucleotides not matched to a gene: 7. CDR3 amino acids: CASSEFTGGNQPQHF. CDR3 DNA sequence: TGTGCCAGTAGCGAATTTACAGGGGGCAATCAGCCCCAGCATTTT.

The rearrangement joins TRBV28 to TRBJ1-5; possibly TRBD1 for D (5 bases). This CDR3 has 16 amino acids. With 1 base removed from V and 5 bases from J, the gap between germline ends came to 15 bases. Per the germline V gene, CDR1 is MDHEN and CDR2 is SYDVKM. CDR3 region: CASSLSPGRTDQPQHF. The CDR3 DNA follows: TGTGCCAGCAGTTTATCTCCAGGGAGGACCGATCAGCCCCAGCATTTT.

The chain joins TRBV9 to TRBJ1-1; D ambiguous. The CDR3 is 14 residues long. Germline CDR1 reads SGDLS; CDR2 reads YYNGEE. Trimming stripped 4 bases from V and 3 bases from J, with 13 bases between. The CDR3 loop is CASSWPSSDTEAFF. CDR3 sequence (DNA): TGTGCCAGCAGCTGGCCCTCCTCCGACACTGAAGCTTTCTTT.

This sequence joins TRBV5-1 and TRBJ1-6; no definite D call. The CDR3 contains 15 residues. V lost 0 bases, J lost 7 bases, and 11 bases lay in between. Per germline, CDR1 SGHRS and CDR2 YFSETQ. CDR3 residues: CASSLDSPGNSPLHF. The CDR3 DNA sequence: TGCGCCAGCAGCTTGGACTCCCCGGGAAATTCACCCCTCCACTTT. The entire variable domain, with the rest obtained from reference TRBV5-1 and TRBJ1-6, is as follows: KAGVTQTPRYLIKTRGQQVTLSCSPISGHRSVSWYQQTPGQGLQFLFEYFSETQRNKGNFPGRFSGRQFSNSRSEMNVSTLELGDSALYLCASSLDSPGNSPLHFGNGTRLTVT.

CDR3 loop: CASRADRYQETQYF. The CDR3 DNA follows: TGTGCCAGCAGAGCTGACAGATACCAAGAGACCCAGTACTTC. V is TRBV2 and J is TRBJ2-5; possible D gene TRBD1, 5 bases. Trimming cost V 6 bases and J 0 bases, with 11 bases left between them. Germline CDR1 SNHLY, CDR2 FYNNEI. This CDR3 is 14 amino acids long.